Shown below are 14 T cell receptor beta chains from a single sample sequenced in a study of T cells in Graves' hyperthyroidism and ophthalmopathy. Amplified TCR beta CDR3 regions derived from RNA transcripts. With the HTBI primer set, the TCR CDR3 went through a first round of RT-PCR. MiXCR, applied by TCRdb to the multiplex PCR reads, yields one record per CDR3 protein. The sample has around 620,000 distinct CDR3 sequences, 13% to 15% seen once. The sequenced material came from blood. The receptors originated from a woman between 18 and 29 years old with Graves' ophthalmopathy.

In this sample, this clonotype turned up many times. The genes are TRBV5-1 and TRBJ2-3; TRBD2 matches 8 bases. The CDR3 covers 14 residues. After removal of 1 base from V and 5 bases from J, the junction contained 3 bases not matched to a gene. Germline-derived CDR1 and CDR2 are SGHRS and YFSETQ. CDR3 coding DNA: TGCGCCAGCAGCTTGCCAGCGGGAGAAGATACGCAGTATTTT. Protein product: CASSLPAGEDTQYF.

In its sample, this clonotype was seen many times. The chain joins TRBV28 to TRBJ1-4; 7 bases agree with TRBD1. The CDR3 has 16 amino acids. The trim removed 6 bases at V and 5 bases at J, leaving 12 bases unmatched. The V gene's germline CDR1 is MDHEN and CDR2 SYDVKM. Here the CDR3 reads CASRPTSGTANEKLFF. The CDR3 DNA follows: TGTGCCAGCAGACCTACCTCCGGGACAGCGAATGAAAAACTGTTTTTT.

This clonotype appeared many times. The gene calls are TRBV7-9 and TRBJ2-7, with no clear D. Trimming pared 5 bases from V and 3 bases from J, leaving 5 bases between. In germline, CDR1 is SEHNR, CDR2 FQNEAQ (reference sequence). This CDR3 has 11 residues. In DNA form, the CDR3 reads TGTGCCAGCAGCCCTTACTACGAGCAGTACTTC. Protein: CASSPYYEQYF.

This clonotype was observed many times. The genes are TRBV3-1 and TRBJ1-4; possibly TRBD1 for D (6 bases). V was shortened by 1 base and J by 7 bases, with 16 bases between the two germline ends. This CDR3 comprises 16 residues. Germline V lookup: CDR1 LGHDT, CDR2 YNNKEL (reference sequence). CDR3 region: CASSQGTDSWGEKLFF. The CDR3 DNA is TGTGCCAGCAGCCAAGGGACGGACAGTTGGGGTGAAAAACTGTTTTTT.

This clonotype was observed at least ten times. The chain recombines TRBV29-1 with TRBJ1-2, with D maybe TRBD1 (5 bases). The length of the CDR3 is 14 residues. V shed 5 bases and J shed 4 bases, with 17 bases lying between them. Germline CDR1 reads SQVTM; CDR2 reads ANQGSEA. The CDR3 is CSVSGTEMSYGYTF. CDR3 sequence (DNA): TGCAGCGTTTCCGGGACGGAGATGTCCTATGGCTACACCTTC.

J is TRBJ2-1 and V is TRBV7-9; perhaps D is TRBD1 or TRBD2 (5 bases each). The CDR3 spans 14 residues. Germline CDR1 reads SEHNR; CDR2 reads FQNEAQ (reference sequence). Between the trimmed V and J ends, which lost 8 bases and 6 bases, there was a span of 17 bases. CDR3 coding DNA: TGTGCCAGCCGAATAGCCGATGGGGGCAATGAGCAGTTCTTC. It translates to CASRIADGGNEQFF.

This clonotype has a handful of counts. Just one base apart from a much larger clone, this may be a read error. This chain joins TRBV7-9 and TRBJ2-7, with a weak D call TRBD1 (6 bases). The V and J ends lost 5 bases and 3 bases respectively, with 11 bases between them. This CDR3 spans 13 amino acids. Germline V gene data show CDR1 as SEHNR and CDR2 as FQNEAQ (reference sequence). CDR3 amino acids: CASSPWTVYEQYF. Here the CDR3 DNA reads TGTGCCAGCAGCCCCTGGACAGTCTACGAGCAGTACTTC.

V gene TRBV30 combines with J gene TRBJ2-7; 7 bases line up with TRBD1. CDR3 length equals 13 residues. The germline gives CDR1 GTSNPN, CDR2 SVGIG (reference sequence). V gave up 3 bases and J gave up 2 bases; unmatched junction bases: 4. For the CDR3, the DNA is TGTGCCTGGAGACTCGGGACAGCCTACGAGCAGTACTTC. Its protein product is CAWRLGTAYEQYF.

This clonotype was seen repeatedly, ten times or more. The V and J genes are TRBV30 and TRBJ2-1; D might be TRBD2 (6 bases). V was pared by 1 base and J by 4 bases, with 17 bases between. Germline CDR1 GTSNPN, CDR2 SVGIG (reference sequence). The CDR3 sequence is 16 residues long. CDR3 bases: TGTGCCTGGAGTGGGTGGGAGGCCCGGATTTACAATGAGCAGTTCTTC. This translates into CAWSGWEARIYNEQFF.

This clonotype was recorded at least ten times. The CDR3 DNA is TGTGCCAGCAGTTACTCTAATGCGGGAGAAGGTGAGCAGTTCTTC. Encoded protein: CASSYSNAGEGEQFF. The chain couples TRBV6-5 to TRBJ2-1, with 7 positions matching TRBD2. The V gene end was trimmed by 0 bases and the J gene end by 9 bases; junction bases not matched to a gene: 8. CDR3 size: 15 residues. Per germline, CDR1 MNHEY and CDR2 SVGAGI.

This clonotype came up many times. This chain links TRBV7-9 with TRBJ2-3; 9 bases align to TRBD2. CDR1 and CDR2 (germline): SEHNR, FQNEAQ (reference sequence). J gave up 1 base and V 4 bases, and 3 bases lay outside the gene matches. This CDR3 contains 15 residues. The chain's CDR3 is CASSSRTSGTDTQYF. DNA for the CDR3: TGTGCCAGCAGCTCGAGGACTAGCGGCACAGATACGCAGTATTTT.

This clonotype was counted a few times. The CDR3 protein is CASSLHTSGGNEQFF. Here the CDR3 DNA reads TGTGCCAGCAGCCTCCACACTAGCGGGGGCAATGAGCAGTTCTTC. The chain combines TRBV14 with TRBJ2-1; TRBD2 aligns across 11 bases. Germline V CDR1 and CDR2: SGHDN, FVKESK. The trim removed 4 bases at V and 6 bases at J, leaving 5 bases unmatched. This CDR3 spans 15 amino acids.

The genes are TRBV5-1 and TRBJ1-1; weak D call: TRBD1 (6 bases). V lost 1 base to trimming and J lost 1 base, with 11 bases between them. The length of the CDR3 is 15 residues. Germline assignment: CDR1 SGHRS and CDR2 YFSETQ. The CDR3 reads CASSLQQGPNTEAFF. For the CDR3, the DNA is TGCGCCAGCAGCTTGCAACAGGGACCGAACACTGAAGCTTTCTTT.

This clonotype was detected ten times or more. The chain couples TRBV6-2 or TRBV6-3 to TRBJ2-3; 8 nucleotides line up with TRBD2. The CDR3 totals 20 residues. Germline assignment: CDR1 MNHEY and CDR2 SVGEGT. Losses at the gene ends were 0 bases for V and 2 bases for J; bases not matched to a gene: 16. The CDR3 sequence: CASSYSPLVPLAGPTDTQYF. The CDR3 coding sequence is TGTGCCAGCAGTTACTCGCCCCTCGTCCCTTTAGCGGGGCCCACAGATACGCAGTATTTT.